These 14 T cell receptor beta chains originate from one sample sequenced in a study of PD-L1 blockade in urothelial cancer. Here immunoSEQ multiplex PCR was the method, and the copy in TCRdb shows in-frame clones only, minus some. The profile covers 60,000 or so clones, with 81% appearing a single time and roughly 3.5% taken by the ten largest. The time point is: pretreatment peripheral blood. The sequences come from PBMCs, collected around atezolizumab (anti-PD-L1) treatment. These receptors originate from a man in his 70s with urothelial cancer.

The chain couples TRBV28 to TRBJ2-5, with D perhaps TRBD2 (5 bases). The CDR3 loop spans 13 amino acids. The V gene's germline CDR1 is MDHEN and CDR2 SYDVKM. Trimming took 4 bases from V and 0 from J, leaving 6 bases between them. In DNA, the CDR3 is TGTGCCAGCAGTTCCGGGGACCAAGAGACCCAGTACTTC. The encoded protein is CASSSGDQETQYF.

CDR3 amino acids: CAWSNRGRETQYF. In nucleotides, the CDR3 is TGTGCCTGGAGTAACAGGGGTAGGGAGACCCAGTACTTC. The V call is TRBV30, the J call TRBJ2-5; 7 bases map to TRBD1. This CDR3 has 13 residues. Germline assignment: CDR1 GTSNPN and CDR2 SVGIG (reference sequence). The ends lost 2 bases at V and 5 bases at J; junction bases unmatched: 5.

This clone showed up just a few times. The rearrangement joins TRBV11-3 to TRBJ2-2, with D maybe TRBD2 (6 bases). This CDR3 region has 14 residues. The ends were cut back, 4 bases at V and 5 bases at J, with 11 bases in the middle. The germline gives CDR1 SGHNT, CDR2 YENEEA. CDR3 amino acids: CASSSGLRTGELFF. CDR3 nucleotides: TGTGCCAGCAGCTCGGGACTTCGAACCGGGGAGCTGTTTTTT. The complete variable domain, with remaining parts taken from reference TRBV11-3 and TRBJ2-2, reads EAGVVQSPRYKIIEKKQPVAFWCNPISGHNTLYWYLQNLGQGPELLIRYENEEAVDDSQLPKDRFSAERLKGVDSTLKIQPAELGDSAVYLCASSSGLRTGELFFGEGSRLTVL.

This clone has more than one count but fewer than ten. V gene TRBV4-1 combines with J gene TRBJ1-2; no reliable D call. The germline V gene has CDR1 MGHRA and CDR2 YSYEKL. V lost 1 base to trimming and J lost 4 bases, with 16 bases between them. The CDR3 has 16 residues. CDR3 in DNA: TGCGCCAGCAGCCAAGTGGCCTTGCATGAATCCTATGGCTACACCTTC. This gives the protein CASSQVALHESYGYTF.

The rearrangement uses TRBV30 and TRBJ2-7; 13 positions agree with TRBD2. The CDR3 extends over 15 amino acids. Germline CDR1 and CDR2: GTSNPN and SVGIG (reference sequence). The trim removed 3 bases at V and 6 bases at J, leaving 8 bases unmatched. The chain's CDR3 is CAWSSGLAGSGEQYF. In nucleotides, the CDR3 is TGTGCCTGGAGCTCGGGACTAGCGGGAAGCGGCGAGCAGTACTTC.

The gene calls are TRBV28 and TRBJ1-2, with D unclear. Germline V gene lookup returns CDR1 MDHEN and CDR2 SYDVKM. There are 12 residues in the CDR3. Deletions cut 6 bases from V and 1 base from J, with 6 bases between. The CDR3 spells CASSRGNYGYTF. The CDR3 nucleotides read TGTGCCAGCAGCCGGGGTAACTATGGCTACACCTTC.

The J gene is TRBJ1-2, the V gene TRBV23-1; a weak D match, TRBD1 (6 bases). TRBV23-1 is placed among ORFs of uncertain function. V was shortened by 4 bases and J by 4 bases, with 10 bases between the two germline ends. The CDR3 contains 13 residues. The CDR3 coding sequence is TGCGCCAGCAGTCTAGAAGGGGGCTATGGCTACACCTTC. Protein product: CASSLEGGYGYTF.

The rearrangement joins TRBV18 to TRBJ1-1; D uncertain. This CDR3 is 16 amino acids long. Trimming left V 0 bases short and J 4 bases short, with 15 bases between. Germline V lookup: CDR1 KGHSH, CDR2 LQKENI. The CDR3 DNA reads TGTGCCAGCTCACCACCGGCAAGAGGCCTGAGCACTGAAGCTTTCTTT. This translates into CASSPPARGLSTEAFF.

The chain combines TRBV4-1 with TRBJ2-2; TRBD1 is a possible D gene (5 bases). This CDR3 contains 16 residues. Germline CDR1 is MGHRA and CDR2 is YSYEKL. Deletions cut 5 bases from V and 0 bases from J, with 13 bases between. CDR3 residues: CASSNHRLSNTGELFF. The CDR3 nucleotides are TGCGCCAGCAGCAACCACAGGCTTTCGAACACCGGGGAGCTGTTTTTT.

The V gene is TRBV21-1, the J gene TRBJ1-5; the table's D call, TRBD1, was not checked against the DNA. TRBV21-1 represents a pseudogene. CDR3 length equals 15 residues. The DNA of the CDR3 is TGTGCCAGCAGCCCCCCAGGGGGAAACAATCAGCCCCAGCATTTT. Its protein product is CASSPPGGNNQPQHF.

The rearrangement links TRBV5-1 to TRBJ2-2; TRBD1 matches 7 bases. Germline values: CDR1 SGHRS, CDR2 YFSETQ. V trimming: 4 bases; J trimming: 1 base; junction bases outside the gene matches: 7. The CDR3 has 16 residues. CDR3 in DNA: TGCGCCAGCAGCGCCACAGGGGACGTGAACACCGGGGAGCTGTTTTTT. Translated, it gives CASSATGDVNTGELFF.

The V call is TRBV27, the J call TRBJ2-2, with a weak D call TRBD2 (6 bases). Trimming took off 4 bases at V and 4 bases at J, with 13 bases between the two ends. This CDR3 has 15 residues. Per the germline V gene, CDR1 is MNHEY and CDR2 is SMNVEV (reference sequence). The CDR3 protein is CASSSNQRVTGELFF. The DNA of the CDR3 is TGTGCCAGCAGTTCGAACCAGCGGGTCACCGGGGAGCTGTTTTTT.

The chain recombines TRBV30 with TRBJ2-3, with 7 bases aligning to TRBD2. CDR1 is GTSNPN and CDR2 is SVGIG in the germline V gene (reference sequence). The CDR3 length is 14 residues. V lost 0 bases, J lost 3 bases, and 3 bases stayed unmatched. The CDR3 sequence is CAWSVGTKTDTQYF. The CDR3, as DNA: TGTGCCTGGAGTGTGGGGACTAAAACAGATACGCAGTATTTT. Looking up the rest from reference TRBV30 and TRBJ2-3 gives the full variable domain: SQTIHQWPATLVQPVGSPLSLECTVEGTSNPNLYWYRQAAGRGLQLLFYSVGIGQISSEVPQNLSASRPQDRQFILSSKKLLLSDSGFYLCAWSVGTKTDTQYFGPGTRLTVL.

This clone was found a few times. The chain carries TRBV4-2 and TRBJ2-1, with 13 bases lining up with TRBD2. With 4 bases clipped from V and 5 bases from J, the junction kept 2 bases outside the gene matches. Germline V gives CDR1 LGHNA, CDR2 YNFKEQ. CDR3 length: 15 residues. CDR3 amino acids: CASSPGLAGNNEQFF. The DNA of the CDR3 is TGTGCCAGCAGCCCGGGACTAGCGGGAAACAATGAGCAGTTCTTC.